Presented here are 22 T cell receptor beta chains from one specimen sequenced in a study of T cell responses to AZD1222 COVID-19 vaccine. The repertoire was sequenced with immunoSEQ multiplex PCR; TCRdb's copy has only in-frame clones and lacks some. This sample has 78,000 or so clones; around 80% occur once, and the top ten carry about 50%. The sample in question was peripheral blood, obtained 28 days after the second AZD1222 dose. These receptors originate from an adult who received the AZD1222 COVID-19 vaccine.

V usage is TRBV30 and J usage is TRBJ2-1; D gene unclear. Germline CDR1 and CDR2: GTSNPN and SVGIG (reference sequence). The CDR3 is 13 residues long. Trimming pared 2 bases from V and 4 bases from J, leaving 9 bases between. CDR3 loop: CAWSLTEYNEQFF. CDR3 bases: TGTGCCTGGAGTCTGACTGAATACAATGAGCAGTTCTTC.

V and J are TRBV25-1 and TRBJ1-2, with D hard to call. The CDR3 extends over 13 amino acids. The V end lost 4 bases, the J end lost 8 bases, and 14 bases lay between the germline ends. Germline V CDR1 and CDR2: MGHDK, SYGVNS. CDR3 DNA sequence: TGTGCCAGCAGTGCCACCGATCTAAACGGCTACACCTTC. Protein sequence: CASSATDLNGYTF.

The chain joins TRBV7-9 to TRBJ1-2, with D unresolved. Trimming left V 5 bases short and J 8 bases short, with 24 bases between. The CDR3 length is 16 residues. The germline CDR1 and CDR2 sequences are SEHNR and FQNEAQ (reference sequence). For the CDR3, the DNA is TGTGCCAGCAGCGCCTCAACCTTCGAAAATATGGAGGGCTACACCTTC. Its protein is CASSASTFENMEGYTF.

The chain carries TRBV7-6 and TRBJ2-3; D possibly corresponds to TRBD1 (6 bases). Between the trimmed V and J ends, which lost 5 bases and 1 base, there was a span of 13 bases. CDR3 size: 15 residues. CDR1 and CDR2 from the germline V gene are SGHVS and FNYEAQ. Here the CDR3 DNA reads TGTGCCAGCAGCGTAATGTACAGGGGCACAGATACGCAGTATTTT. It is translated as CASSVMYRGTDTQYF.

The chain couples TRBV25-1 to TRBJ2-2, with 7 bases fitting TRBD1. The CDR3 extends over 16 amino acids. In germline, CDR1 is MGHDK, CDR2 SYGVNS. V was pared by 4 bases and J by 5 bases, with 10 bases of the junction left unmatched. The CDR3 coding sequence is TGTGCCAGCAGTGGGAGACAGGGATGGGAAACCGGGGAGCTGTTTTTT. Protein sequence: CASSGRQGWETGELFF.

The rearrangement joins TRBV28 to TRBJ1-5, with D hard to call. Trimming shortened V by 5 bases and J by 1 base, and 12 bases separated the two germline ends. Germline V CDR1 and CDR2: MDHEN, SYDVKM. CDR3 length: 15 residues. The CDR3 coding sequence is TGTGCCAGCAGTCCCGGTCGCATCAGCAATCAGCCCCAGCATTTT. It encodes CASSPGRISNQPQHF.

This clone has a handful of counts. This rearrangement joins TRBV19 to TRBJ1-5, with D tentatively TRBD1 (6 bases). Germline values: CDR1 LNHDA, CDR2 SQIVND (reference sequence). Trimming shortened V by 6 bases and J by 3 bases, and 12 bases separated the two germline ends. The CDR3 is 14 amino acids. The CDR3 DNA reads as TGTGCCAGTAGATACACAGGGAACAATCAGCCCCAGCATTTT. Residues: CASRYTGNNQPQHF.

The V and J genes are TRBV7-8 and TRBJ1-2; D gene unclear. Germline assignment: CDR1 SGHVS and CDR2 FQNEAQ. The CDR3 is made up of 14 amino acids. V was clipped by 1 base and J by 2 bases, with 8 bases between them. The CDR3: CASSLVGPNYGYTF. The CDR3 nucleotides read TGTGCCAGCAGCTTAGTAGGCCCAAACTATGGCTACACCTTC.

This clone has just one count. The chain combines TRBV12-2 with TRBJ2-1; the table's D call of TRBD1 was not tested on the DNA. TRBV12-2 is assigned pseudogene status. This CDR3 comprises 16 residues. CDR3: CASRLPGQGPLGEQFF. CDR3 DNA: TGTGCAAGTCGCTTACCGGGACAGGGACCCCTAGGTGAGCAGTTCTTC.

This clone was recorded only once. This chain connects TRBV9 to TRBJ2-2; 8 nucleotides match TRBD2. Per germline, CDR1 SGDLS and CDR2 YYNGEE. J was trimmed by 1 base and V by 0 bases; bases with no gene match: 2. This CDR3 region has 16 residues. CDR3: CASSVELAENTGELFF. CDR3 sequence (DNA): TGTGCCAGCAGCGTAGAACTAGCGGAGAACACCGGGGAGCTGTTTTTT.

This CDR3 reads CASHGQGRGNYGYTF. The CDR3 DNA follows: TGTGCCAGCCATGGACAGGGAAGAGGAAACTATGGCTACACCTTC. The V and J genes are TRBV28 and TRBJ1-2; 8 nucleotides match TRBD1. V dropped 8 bases and J dropped 2; count of bases not matched to a gene: 10. The CDR3 loop spans 15 amino acids. Germline V CDR1 and CDR2: MDHEN, SYDVKM.

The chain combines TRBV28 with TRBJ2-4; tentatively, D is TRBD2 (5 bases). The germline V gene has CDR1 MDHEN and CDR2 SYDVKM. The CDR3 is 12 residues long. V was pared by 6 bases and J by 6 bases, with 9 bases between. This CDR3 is CASRGVGNIQYF. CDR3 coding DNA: TGTGCCAGCAGGGGAGTGGGAAACATTCAGTACTTC.

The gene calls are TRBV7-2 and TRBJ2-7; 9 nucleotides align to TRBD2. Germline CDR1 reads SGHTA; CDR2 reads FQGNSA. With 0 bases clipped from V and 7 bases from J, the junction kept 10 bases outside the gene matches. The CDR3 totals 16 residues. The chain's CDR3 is CASSLAGSGSYGEQYF. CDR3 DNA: TGTGCCAGCAGCTTAGCGGGTAGCGGGAGTTATGGGGAGCAGTACTTC.

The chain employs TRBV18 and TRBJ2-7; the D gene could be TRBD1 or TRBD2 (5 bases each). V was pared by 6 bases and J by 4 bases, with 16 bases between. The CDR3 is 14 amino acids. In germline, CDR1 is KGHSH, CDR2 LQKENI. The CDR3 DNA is TGTGCCAGCTCGACCCGGGACGGCCCTTACGAGCAGTACTTC. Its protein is CASSTRDGPYEQYF.

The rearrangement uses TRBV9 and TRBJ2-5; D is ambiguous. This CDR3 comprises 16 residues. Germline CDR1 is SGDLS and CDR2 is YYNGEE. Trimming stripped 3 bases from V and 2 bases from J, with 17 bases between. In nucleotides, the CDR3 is TGTGCCAGCAGCGGGTTGGGGTTCCCCCTTCAAGAGACCCAGTACTTC. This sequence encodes CASSGLGFPLQETQYF. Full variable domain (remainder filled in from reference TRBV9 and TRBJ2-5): DSGVTQTPKHLITATGQRVTLRCSPRSGDLSVYWYQQSLDQGLQFLIQYYNGEERAKGNILERFSAQQFPDLHSELNLSSLELGDSALYFCASSGLGFPLQETQYFGPGTRLLVL.

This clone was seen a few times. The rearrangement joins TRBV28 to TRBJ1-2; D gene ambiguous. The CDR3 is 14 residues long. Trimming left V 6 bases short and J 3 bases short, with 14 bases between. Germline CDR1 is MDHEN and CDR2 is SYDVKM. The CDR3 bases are TGTGCCAGCAGCATCCTCACGGATCACTATGGCTACACCTTC. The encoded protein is CASSILTDHYGYTF.

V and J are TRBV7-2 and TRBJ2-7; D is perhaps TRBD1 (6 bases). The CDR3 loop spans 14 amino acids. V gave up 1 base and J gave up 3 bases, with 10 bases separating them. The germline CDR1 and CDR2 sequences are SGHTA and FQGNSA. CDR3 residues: CASSLVPGDYEQYF. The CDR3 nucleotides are TGTGCCAGCAGCTTAGTTCCAGGGGACTACGAGCAGTACTTC. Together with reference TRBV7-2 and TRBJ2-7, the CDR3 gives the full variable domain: GAGVSQSPSNKVTEKGKDVELRCDPISGHTALYWYRQSLGQGLEFLIYFQGNSAPDKSGLPSDRFSAERTGGSVSTLTIQRTQQEDSAVYLCASSLVPGDYEQYFGPGTRLTVT.

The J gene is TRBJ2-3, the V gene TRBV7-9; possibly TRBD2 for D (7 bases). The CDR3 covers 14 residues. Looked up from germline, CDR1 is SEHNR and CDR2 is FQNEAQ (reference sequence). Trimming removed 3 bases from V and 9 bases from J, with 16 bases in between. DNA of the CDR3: TGTGCCAGCAGCTTCGGACTAAAGGGGGGGACGCAGTATTTT. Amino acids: CASSFGLKGGTQYF.

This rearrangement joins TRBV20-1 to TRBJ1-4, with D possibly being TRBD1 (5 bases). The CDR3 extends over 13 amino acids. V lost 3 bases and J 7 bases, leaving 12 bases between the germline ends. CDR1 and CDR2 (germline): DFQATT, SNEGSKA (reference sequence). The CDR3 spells CSASRAGSEKLFF. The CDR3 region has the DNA TGCAGTGCTAGTCGGGCAGGGAGTGAAAAACTGTTTTTT.

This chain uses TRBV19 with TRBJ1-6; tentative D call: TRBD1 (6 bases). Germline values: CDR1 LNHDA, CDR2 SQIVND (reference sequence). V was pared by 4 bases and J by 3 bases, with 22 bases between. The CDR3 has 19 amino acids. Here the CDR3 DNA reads TGTGCCAGTAGTACATCTCCCGAAACAGGGAACCGCTATAATTCACCCCTCCACTTT. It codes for CASSTSPETGNRYNSPLHF. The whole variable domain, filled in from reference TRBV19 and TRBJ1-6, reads DGGITQSPKYLFRKEGQNVTLSCEQNLNHDAMYWYRQDPGQGLRLIYYSQIVNDFQKGDIAEGYSVSREKKESFPLTVTSAQKNPTAFYLCASSTSPETGNRYNSPLHFGNGTRLTVT.

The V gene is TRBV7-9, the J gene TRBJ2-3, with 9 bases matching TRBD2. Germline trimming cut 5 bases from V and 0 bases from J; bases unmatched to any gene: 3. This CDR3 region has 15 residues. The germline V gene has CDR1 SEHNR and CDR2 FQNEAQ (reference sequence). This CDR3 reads CASSPSGVSTDTQYF. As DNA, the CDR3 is TGTGCCAGCAGCCCTAGCGGGGTCAGCACAGATACGCAGTATTTT.

The CDR3 DNA sequence: TGCGCCAGCAGCTTGGATCGGTGGGGAGCAGGACAGCCCACCGAGCAGTACTTC. Its translation is CASSLDRWGAGQPTEQYF. This chain joins TRBV5-1 and TRBJ2-7, with TRBD1 as a possible D gene (6 bases). The germline CDR1 and CDR2 sequences are SGHRS and YFSETQ. The CDR3 consists of 18 residues. Trimming pared 0 bases from V and 6 bases from J, leaving 25 bases between. Complete variable domain (other parts from reference TRBV5-1 and TRBJ2-7): KAGVTQTPRYLIKTRGQQVTLSCSPISGHRSVSWYQQTPGQGLQFLFEYFSETQRNKGNFPGRFSGRQFSNSRSEMNVSTLELGDSALYLCASSLDRWGAGQPTEQYFGPGTRLTVT.